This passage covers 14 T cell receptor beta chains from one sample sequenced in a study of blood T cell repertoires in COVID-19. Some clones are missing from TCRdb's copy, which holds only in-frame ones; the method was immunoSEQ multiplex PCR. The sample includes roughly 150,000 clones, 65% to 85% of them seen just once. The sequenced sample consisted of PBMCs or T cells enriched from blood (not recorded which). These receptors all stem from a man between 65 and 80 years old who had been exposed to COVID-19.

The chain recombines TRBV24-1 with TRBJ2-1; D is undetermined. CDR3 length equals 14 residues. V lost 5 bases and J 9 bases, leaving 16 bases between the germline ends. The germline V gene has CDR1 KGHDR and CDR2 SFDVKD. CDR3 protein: CATSASTTGSEQFF. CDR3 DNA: TGTGCCACCAGTGCCTCAACAACCGGGTCTGAGCAGTTCTTC.

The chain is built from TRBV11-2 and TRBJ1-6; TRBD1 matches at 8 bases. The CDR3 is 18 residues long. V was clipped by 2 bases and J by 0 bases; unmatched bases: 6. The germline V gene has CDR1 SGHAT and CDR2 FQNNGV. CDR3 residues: CASSLFDRGRSYNSPLHF. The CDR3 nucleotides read TGTGCCAGCAGCTTATTCGACAGGGGCCGCTCCTATAATTCACCCCTCCACTTT.

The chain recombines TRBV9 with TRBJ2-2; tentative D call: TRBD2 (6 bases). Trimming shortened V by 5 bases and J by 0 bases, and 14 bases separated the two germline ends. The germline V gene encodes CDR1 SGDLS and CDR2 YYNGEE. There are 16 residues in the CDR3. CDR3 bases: TGTGCCAGCAGACTCGAGGAGGGGACGAACACCGGGGAGCTGTTTTTT. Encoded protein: CASRLEEGTNTGELFF.

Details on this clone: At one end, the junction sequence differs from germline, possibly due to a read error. CDR3 sequence: CASREVWTPRGAYEQYF. Written as DNA, the CDR3 is TGTGCCAGCAGGGAAGTCTGGACACCCCGGGGGGCCTACGAGCAGTACTTC. This chain connects TRBV2 to TRBJ2-7; 7 nucleotides line up with TRBD2. The CDR3 is made up of 17 amino acids. Looked up from germline, CDR1 is SNHLY and CDR2 is FYNNEI.

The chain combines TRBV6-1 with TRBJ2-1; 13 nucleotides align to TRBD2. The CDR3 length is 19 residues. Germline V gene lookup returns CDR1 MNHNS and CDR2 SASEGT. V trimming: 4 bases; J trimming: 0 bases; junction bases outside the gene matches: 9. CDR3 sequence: CASSGGLAGTWSSYNEQFF. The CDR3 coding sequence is TGTGCCAGCAGTGGGGGACTAGCGGGAACGTGGAGCTCCTACAATGAGCAGTTCTTC.

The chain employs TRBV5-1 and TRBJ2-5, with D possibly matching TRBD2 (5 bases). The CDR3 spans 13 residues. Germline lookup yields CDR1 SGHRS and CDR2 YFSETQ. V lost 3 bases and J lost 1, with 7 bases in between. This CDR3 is CASSSGIQETQYF. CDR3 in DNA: TGCGCCAGCAGCTCCGGGATCCAAGAGACCCAGTACTTC.

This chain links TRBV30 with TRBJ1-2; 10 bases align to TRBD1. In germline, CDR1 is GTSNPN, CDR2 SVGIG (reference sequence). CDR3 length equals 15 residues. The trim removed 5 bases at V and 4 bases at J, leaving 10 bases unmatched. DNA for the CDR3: TGTGCCTGGCATCTTACGGGACAGGGGACCTATGGCTACACCTTC. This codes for CAWHLTGQGTYGYTF. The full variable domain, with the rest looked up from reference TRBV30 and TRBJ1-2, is SQTIHQWPATLVQPVGSPLSLECTVEGTSNPNLYWYRQAAGRGLQLLFYSVGIGQISSEVPQNLSASRPQDRQFILSSKKLLLSDSGFYLCAWHLTGQGTYGYTFGSGTRLTVV.

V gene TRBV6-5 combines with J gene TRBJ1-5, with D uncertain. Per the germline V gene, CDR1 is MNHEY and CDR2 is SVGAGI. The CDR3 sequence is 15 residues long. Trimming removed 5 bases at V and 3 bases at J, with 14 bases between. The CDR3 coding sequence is TGTGCCAGCAGTCCCCTAGGCTCCCTCAATCAGCCCCAGCATTTT. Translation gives CASSPLGSLNQPQHF.

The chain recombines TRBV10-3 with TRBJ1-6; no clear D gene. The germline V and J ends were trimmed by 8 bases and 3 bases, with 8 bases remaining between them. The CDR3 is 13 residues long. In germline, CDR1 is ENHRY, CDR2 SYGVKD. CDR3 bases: TGTGCCATCGGGGAGGGCTATAATTCACCCCTCCACTTT. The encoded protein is CAIGEGYNSPLHF.

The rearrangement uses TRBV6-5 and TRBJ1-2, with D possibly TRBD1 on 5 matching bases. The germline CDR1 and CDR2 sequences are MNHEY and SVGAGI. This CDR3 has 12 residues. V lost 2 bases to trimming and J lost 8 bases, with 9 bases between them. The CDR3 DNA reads TGTGCCAGCAGTTACCCGCAGGGAGGCTACACCTTC. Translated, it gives CASSYPQGGYTF.

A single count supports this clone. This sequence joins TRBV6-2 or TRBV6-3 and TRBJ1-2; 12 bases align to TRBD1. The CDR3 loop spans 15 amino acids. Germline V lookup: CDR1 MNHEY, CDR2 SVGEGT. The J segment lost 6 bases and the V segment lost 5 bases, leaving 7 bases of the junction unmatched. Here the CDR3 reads CASSHTGQGADGYTF. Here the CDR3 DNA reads TGTGCCAGCAGTCACACGGGACAGGGGGCCGATGGCTACACCTTC.

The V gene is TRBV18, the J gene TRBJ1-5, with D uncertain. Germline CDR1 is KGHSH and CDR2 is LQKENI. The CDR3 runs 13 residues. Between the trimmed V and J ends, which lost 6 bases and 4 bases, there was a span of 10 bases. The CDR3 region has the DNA TGTGCCAGCTCCGGGGATCAGAATCAGCCCCAGCATTTT. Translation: CASSGDQNQPQHF.

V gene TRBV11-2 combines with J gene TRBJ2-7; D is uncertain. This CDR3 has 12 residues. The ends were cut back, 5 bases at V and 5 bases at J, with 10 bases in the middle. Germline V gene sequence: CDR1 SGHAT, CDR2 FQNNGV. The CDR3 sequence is CASSANTDEQYF. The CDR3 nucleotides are TGTGCCAGCAGCGCCAACACCGACGAGCAGTACTTC.

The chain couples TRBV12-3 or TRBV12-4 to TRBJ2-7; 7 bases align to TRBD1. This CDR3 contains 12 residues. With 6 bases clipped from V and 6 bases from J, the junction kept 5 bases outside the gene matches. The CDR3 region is CASSRQGSEQYF. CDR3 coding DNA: TGTGCCAGCAGCCGACAGGGAAGCGAGCAGTACTTC.